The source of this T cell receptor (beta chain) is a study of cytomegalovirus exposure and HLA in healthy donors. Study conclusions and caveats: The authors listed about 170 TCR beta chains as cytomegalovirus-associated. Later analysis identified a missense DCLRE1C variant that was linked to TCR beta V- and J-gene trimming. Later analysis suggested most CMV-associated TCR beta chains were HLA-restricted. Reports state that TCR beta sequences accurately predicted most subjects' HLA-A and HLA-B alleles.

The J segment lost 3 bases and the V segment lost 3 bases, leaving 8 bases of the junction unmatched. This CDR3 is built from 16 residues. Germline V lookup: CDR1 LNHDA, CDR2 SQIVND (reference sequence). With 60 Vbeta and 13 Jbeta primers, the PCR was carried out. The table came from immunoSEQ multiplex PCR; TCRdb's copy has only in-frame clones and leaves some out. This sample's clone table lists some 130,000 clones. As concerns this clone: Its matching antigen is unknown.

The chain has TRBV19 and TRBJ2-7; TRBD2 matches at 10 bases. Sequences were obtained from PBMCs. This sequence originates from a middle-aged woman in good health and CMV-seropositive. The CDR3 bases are TGTGCCAGTAGTATTTCGGGACTAGCGTATCGCTACGAGCAGTACTTC. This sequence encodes CASSISGLAYRYEQYF.